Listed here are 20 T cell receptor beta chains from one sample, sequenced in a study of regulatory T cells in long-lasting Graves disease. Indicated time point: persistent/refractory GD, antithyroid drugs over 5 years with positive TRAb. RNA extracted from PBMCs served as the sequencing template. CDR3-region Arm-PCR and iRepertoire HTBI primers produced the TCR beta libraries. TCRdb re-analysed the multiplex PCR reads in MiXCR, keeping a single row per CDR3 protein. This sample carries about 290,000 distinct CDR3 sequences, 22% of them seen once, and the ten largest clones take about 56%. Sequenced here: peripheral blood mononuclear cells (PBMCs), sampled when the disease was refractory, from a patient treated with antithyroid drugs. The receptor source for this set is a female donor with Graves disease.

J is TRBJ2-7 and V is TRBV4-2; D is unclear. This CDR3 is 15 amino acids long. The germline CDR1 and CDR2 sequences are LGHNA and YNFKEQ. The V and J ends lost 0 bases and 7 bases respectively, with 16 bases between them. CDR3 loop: CASSQEVGLVGEQYF. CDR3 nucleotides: TGTGCCAGCAGCCAAGAGGTTGGGCTAGTGGGGGAGCAGTACTTC.

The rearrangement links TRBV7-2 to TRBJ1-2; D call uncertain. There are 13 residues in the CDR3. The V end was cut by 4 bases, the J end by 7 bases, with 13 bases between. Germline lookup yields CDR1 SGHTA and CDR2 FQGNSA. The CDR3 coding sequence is TGTGCCAGCAGCTCTGGGCCGGGAGGTGGCTACACCTTC. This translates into CASSSGPGGGYTF.

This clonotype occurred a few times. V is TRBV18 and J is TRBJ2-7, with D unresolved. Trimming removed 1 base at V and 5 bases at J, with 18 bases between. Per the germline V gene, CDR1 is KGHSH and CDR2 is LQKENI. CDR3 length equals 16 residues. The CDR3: CASSPRGGSITDEQYF. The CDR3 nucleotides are TGTGCCAGCTCACCACGGGGTGGATCTATCACCGACGAGCAGTACTTC.

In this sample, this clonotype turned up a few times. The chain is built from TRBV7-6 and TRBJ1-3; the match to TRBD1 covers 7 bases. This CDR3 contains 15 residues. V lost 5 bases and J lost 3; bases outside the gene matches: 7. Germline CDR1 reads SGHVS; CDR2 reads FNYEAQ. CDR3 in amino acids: CASSTRQGYGNTIYF. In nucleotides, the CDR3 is TGTGCCAGCAGCACCAGACAGGGTTATGGAAACACCATATATTTT.

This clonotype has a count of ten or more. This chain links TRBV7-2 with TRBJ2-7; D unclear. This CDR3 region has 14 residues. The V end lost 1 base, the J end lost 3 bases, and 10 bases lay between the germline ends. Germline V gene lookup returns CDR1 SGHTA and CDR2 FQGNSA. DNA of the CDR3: TGTGCCAGCAGCTTAGAGAGGCAAAGCTACGAGCAGTACTTC. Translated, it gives CASSLERQSYEQYF.

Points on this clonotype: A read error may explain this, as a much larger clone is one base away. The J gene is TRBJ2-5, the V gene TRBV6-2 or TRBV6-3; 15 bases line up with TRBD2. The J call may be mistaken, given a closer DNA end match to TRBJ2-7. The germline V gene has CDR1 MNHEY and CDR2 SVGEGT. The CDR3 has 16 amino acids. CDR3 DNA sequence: TGTGTCAGCAGCACCGGGACTAGCGGGAGGAGATCCGAGCAGTACTTC. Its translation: CVSSTGTSGRRSEQYF.

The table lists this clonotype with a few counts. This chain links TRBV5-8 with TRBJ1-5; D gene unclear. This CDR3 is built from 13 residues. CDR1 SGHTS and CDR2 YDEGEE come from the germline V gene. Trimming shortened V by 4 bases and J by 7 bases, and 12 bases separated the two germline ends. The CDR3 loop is CASSRRGNQPQHF. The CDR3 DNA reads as TGTGCCAGCAGCCGAAGAGGGAACCAGCCCCAGCATTTT.

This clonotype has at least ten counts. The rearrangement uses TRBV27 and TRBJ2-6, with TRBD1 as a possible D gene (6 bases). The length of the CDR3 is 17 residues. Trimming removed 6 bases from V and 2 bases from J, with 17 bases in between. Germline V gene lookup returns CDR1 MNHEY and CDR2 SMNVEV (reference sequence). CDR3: CASSPLYRAPGANVLTF. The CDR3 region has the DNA TGTGCCAGCAGCCCCCTATACAGGGCCCCTGGGGCCAACGTCCTGACTTTC. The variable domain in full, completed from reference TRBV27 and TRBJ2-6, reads EAQVTQNPRYLITVTGKKLTVTCSQNMNHEYMSWYRQDPGLGLRQIYYSMNVEVTDKGDVPEGYKVSRKEKRNFPLILESPSPNQTSLYFCASSPLYRAPGANVLTFGAGSRLTVL.

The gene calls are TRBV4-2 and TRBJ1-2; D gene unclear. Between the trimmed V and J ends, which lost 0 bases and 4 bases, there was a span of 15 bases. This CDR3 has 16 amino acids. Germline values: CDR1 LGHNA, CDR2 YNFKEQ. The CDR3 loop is CASSQDLVTVSYGYTF. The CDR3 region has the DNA TGTGCCAGCAGCCAAGATCTAGTCACCGTCAGCTATGGCTACACCTTC.

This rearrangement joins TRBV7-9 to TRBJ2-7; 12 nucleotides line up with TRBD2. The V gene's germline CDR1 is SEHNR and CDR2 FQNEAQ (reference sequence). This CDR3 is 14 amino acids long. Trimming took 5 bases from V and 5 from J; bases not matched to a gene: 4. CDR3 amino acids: CASSGTSGPNEQYF. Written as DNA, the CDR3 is TGTGCCAGCAGCGGGACTAGCGGGCCGAACGAGCAGTACTTC. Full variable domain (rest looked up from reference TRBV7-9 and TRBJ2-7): DTGVSQNPRHKITKRGQNVTFRCDPISEHNRLYWYRQTLGQGPEFLTYFQNEAQLEKSRLLSDRFSAERPKGSFSTLEIQRTEQGDSAMYLCASSGTSGPNEQYFGPGTRLTVT.

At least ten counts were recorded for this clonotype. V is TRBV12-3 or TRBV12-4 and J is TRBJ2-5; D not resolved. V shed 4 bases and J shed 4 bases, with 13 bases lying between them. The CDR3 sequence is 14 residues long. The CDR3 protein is CASSWLGVGETQYF. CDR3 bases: TGTGCCAGCAGTTGGCTAGGAGTGGGAGAGACCCAGTACTTC.

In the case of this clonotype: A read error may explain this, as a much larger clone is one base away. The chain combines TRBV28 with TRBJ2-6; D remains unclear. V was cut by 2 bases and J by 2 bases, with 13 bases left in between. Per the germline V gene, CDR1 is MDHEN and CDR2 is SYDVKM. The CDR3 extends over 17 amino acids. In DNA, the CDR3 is TGTGCCAGCAGTTTAAGTGAGGTGGACGCTGGGGCCAACGTCCTGACTTTC. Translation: CASSLSEVDAGANVLTF.

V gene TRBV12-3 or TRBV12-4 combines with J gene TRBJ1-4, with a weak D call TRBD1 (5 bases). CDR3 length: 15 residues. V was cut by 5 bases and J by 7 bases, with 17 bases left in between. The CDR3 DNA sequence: TGTGCCAGCAGTCCGAACAGGTCGTGGGGTGAAAAACTGTTTTTT. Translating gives CASSPNRSWGEKLFF.

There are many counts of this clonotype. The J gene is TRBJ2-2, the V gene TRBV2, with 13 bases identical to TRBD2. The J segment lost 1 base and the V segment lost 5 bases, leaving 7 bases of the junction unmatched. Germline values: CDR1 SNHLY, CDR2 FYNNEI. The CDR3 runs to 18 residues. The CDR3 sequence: CASSLTSGRAWNTGELFF. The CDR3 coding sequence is TGTGCCAGCAGTCTAACTAGCGGGAGGGCCTGGAACACCGGGGAGCTGTTTTTT.

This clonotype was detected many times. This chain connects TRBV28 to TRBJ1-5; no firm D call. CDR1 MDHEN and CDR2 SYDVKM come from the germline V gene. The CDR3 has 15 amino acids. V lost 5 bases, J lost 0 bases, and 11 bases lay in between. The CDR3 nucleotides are TGTGCCAGCAGTCCTCAGAGAAATAGCAATCAGCCCCAGCATTTT. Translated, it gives CASSPQRNSNQPQHF. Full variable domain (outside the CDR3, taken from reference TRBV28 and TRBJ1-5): DVKVTQSSRYLVKRTGEKVFLECVQDMDHENMFWYRQDPGLGLRLIYFSYDVKMKEKGDIPEGYSVSREKKERFSLILESASTNQTSMYLCASSPQRNSNQPQHFGDGTRLSIL.

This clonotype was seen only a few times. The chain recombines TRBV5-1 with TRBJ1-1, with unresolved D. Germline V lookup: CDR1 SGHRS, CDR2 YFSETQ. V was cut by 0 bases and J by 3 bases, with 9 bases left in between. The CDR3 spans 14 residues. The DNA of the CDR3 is TGCGCCAGCAGCTTGGTTGCGACGGACACTGAAGCTTTCTTT. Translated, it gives CASSLVATDTEAFF.

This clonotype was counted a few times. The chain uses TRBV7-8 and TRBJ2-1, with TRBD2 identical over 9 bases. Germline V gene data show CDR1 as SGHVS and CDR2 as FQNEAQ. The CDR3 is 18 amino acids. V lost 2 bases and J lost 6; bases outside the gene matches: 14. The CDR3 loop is CASSLTAGGPFKGNEQFF. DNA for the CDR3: TGTGCCAGCAGCTTAACTGCGGGAGGGCCGTTCAAGGGCAATGAGCAGTTCTTC.

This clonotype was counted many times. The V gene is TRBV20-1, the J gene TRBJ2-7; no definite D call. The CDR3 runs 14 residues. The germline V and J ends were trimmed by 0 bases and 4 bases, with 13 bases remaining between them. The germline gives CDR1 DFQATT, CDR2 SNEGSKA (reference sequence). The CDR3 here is CSARDGSFSYEQYF. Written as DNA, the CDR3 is TGCAGTGCTAGAGATGGAAGTTTTTCTTACGAGCAGTACTTC.

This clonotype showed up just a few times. CDR3 nucleotides: TGTGCCAGCAGCTCAGGGACGGGCAGGGCAACTAATGAAAAACTGTTTTTT. Its translation is CASSSGTGRATNEKLFF. The chain combines TRBV7-9 with TRBJ1-4, with D perhaps TRBD1 (5 bases). Germline assignment: CDR1 SEHNR and CDR2 FQNEAQ (reference sequence). This CDR3 spans 17 amino acids. V was trimmed by 4 bases and J by 0 bases, leaving 15 bases between them.

CDR3 DNA: TGTGCCAGCAGCCCCCCGATGGAATCTAATGAAAAACTGTTTTTT. It specifies CASSPPMESNEKLFF. The rearrangement joins TRBV7-9 to TRBJ1-4; no definite D call. The CDR3 consists of 15 residues. The V end lost 5 bases, the J end lost 3 bases, and 13 bases lay between the germline ends. The germline CDR1 and CDR2 sequences are SEHNR and FQNEAQ (reference sequence).